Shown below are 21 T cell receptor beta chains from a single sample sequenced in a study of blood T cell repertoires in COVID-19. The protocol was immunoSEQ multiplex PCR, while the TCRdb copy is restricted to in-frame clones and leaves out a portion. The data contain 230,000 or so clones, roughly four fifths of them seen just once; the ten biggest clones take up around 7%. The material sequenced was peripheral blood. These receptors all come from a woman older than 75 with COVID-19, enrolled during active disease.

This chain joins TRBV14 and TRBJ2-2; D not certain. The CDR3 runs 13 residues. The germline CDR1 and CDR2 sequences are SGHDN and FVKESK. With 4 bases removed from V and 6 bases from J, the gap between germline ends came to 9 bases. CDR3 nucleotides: TGTGCCAGCAGCCCGCGGTACGCCGGGGAGCTGTTTTTT. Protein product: CASSPRYAGELFF. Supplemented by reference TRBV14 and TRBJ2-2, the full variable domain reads EAGVTQFPSHSVIEKGQTVTLRCDPISGHDNLYWYRRVMGKEIKFLLHFVKESKQDESGMPNNRFLAERTGGTYSTLKVQPAELEDSGVYFCASSPRYAGELFFGEGSRLTVL.

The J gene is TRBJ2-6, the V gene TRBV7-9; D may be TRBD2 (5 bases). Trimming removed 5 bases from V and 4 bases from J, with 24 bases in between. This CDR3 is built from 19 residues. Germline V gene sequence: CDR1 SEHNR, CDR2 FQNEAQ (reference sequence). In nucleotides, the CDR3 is TGTGCCAGCAGCCCCGGAGTCGGTTTTCGGGGAACCGGGGCCAACGTCCTGACTTTC. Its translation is CASSPGVGFRGTGANVLTF.

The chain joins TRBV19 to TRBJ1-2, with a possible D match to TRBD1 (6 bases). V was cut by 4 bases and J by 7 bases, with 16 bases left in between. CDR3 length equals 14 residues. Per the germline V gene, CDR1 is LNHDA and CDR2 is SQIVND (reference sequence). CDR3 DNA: TGTGCCAGTAGTAACCTCCGGGACAACGGTGGCTACACCTTC. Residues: CASSNLRDNGGYTF.

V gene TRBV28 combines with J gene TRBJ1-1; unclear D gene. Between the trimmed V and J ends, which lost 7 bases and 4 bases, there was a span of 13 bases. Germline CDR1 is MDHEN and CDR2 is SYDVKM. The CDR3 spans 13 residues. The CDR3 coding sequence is TGTGCCAGCAAAGTGGAGGTACGCACTGAAGCTTTCTTT. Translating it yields CASKVEVRTEAFF.

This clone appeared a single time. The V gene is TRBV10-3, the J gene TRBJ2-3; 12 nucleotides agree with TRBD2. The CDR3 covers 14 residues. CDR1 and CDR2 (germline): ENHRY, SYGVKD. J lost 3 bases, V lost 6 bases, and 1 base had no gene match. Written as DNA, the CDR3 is TGTGCCATCAGACTAGCGGGGGGAACAGATACGCAGTATTTT. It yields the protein CAIRLAGGTDTQYF.

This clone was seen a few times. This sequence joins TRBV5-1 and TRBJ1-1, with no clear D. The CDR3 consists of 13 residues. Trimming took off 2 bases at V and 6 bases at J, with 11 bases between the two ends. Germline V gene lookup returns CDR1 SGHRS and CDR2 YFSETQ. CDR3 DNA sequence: TGCGCCAGCAGCTTCGGGTCCGTGTCTGAAGCTTTCTTT. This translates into CASSFGSVSEAFF. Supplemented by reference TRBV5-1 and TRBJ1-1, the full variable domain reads KAGVTQTPRYLIKTRGQQVTLSCSPISGHRSVSWYQQTPGQGLQFLFEYFSETQRNKGNFPGRFSGRQFSNSRSEMNVSTLELGDSALYLCASSFGSVSEAFFGQGTRLTVV.

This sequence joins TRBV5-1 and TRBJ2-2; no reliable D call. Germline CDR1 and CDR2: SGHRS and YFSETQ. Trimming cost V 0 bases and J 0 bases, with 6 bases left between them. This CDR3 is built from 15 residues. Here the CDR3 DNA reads TGCGCCAGCAGCTTGGAGCGACCGAACACCGGGGAGCTGTTTTTT. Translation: CASSLERPNTGELFF.

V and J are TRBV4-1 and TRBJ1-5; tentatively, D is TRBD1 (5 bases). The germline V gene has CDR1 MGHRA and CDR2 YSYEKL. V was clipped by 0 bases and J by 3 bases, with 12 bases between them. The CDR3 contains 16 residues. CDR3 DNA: TGCGCCAGCAGCCAAGAAGGGGCCTATCTCAATCAGCCCCAGCATTTT. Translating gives CASSQEGAYLNQPQHF.

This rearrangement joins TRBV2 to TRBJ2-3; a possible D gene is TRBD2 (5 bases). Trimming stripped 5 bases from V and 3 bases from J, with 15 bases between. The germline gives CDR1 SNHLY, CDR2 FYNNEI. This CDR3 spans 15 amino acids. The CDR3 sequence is CASSKEGWRTDTQYF. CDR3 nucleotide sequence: TGTGCCAGCAGTAAGGAAGGGTGGAGGACAGATACGCAGTATTTT.

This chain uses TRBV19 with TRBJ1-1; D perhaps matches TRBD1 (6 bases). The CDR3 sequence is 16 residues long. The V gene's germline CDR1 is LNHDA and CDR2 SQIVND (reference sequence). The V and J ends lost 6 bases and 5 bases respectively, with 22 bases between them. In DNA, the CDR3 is TGTGCCAGTAGCCGACCCTCAGGGGCTTCGAAGACTGAAGCTTTCTTT. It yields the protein CASSRPSGASKTEAFF.

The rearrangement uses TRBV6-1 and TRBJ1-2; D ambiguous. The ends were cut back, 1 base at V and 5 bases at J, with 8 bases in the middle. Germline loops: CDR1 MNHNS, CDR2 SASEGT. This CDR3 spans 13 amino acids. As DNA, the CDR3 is TGTGCCAGCAGTGAAGGGAGGGAATATGGCTACACCTTC. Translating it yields CASSEGREYGYTF.

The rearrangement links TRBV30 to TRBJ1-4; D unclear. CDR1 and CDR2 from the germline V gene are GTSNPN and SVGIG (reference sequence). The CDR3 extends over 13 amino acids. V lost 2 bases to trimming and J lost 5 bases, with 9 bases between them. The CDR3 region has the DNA TGTGCCTGGAGTCGAGGCGGGAATGAAAAACTGTTTTTT. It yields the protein CAWSRGGNEKLFF.

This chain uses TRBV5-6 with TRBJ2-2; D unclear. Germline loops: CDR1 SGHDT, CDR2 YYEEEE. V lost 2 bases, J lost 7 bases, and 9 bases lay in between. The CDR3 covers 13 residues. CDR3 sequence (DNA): TGTGCCAGCAGCTTTGCCAGGAACGGGGAGCTGTTTTTT. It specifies CASSFARNGELFF.

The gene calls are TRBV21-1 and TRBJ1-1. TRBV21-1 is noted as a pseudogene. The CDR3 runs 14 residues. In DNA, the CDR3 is TGTGCCAGCAGCAGAGGGTGCATGAACACTGAAGCTTTCTTT. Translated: CASSRGCMNTEAFF.

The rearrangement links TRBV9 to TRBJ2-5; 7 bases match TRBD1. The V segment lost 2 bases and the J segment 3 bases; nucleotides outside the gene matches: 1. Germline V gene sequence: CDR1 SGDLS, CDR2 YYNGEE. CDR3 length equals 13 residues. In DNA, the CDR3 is TGTGCCAGCAGCGTTACAGGGGAAGAGACCCAGTACTTC. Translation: CASSVTGEETQYF. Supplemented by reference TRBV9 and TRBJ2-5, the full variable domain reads DSGVTQTPKHLITATGQRVTLRCSPRSGDLSVYWYQQSLDQGLQFLIQYYNGEERAKGNILERFSAQQFPDLHSELNLSSLELGDSALYFCASSVTGEETQYFGPGTRLLVL.

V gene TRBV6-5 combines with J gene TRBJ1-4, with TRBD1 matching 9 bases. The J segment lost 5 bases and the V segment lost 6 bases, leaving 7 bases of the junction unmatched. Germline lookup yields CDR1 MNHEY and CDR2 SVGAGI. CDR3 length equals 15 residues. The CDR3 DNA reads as TGTGCCAGCAGACTCGAAGGGACAGGGAATGAAAAACTGTTTTTT. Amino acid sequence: CASRLEGTGNEKLFF.

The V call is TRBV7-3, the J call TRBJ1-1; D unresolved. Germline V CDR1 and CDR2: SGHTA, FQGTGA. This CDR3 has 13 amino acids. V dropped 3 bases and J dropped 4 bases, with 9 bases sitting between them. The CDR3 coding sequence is TGTGCCAGCAGCTTTCTGAGGTCCACTGAAGCTTTCTTT. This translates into CASSFLRSTEAFF.

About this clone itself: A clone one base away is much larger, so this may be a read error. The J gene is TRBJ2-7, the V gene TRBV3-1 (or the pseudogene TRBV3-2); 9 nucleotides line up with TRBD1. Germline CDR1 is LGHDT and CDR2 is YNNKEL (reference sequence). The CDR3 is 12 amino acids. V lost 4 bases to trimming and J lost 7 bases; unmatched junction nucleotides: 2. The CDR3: CASSRDRGEQYF. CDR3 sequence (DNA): TGTGCCAGCAGCCGCGACAGGGGGGAGCAGTACTTC.

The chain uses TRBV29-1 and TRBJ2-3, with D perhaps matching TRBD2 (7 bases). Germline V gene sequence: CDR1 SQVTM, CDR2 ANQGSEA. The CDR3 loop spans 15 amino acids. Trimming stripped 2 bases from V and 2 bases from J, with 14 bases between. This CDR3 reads CSVELSRGPTDTQYF. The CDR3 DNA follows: TGCAGCGTTGAACTCTCGCGGGGGCCCACAGATACGCAGTATTTT.

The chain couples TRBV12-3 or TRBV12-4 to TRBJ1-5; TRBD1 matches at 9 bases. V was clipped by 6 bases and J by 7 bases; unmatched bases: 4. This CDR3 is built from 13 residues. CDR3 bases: TGTGCCAGCAGAGGGACAGGGCACCAGCCCCAGCATTTT. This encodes CASRGTGHQPQHF.

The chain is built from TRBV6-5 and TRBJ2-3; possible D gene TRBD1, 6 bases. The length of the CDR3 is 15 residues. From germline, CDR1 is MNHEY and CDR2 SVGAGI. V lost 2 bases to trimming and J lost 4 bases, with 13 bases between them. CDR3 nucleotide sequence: TGTGCCAGCAGTTACAGGGGGTCATCCGCAGATACGCAGTATTTT. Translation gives CASSYRGSSADTQYF.